The 30 T cell receptor beta chains below all came from one sample that was sequenced in a study of blood T cells in healthy people across ages. Through a sample-barcoded 5' primer and a J-beta primer mix, a second PCR was run for roughly 7 to 11 cycles. In TCRdb, the 5' RACE reads were re-called with MiXCR into one record per CDR3 protein. The data show approximately 810,000 distinct CDR3 sequences, under 30% seen once. Sequencing was done on a sample of blood. The source of these receptors is a woman older than 75 in good health.

The table lists this clonotype with many counts. This chain connects TRBV4-2 to TRBJ2-1; D is possibly TRBD1 or TRBD2 (6 bases each). V was pared by 1 base and J by 4 bases, with 14 bases between. Germline V gives CDR1 LGHNA, CDR2 YNFKEQ. The CDR3 is made up of 16 amino acids. The CDR3 sequence is CASSQAWGAGYNEQFF. Written as DNA, the CDR3 is TGTGCCAGCAGCCAAGCGTGGGGGGCAGGGTACAATGAGCAGTTCTTC.

This clonotype was counted at least ten times. This chain joins TRBV7-9 and TRBJ2-5; 7 positions match TRBD1. This CDR3 has 16 amino acids. In germline, CDR1 is SEHNR, CDR2 FQNEAQ (reference sequence). The J segment lost 4 bases and the V segment lost 5 bases, leaving 13 bases of the junction unmatched. The CDR3 region has the DNA TGTGCCAGCAGCCAAACCCGACAGGGATCTCGAGAGACCCAGTACTTC. It encodes CASSQTRQGSRETQYF.

This clonotype was found a few times. DNA for the CDR3: TGTGCCAGCAGCCAAGATTCTAGCATCTCCTACGTGCAGTACTTC. This gives the protein CASSQDSSISYVQYF. V gene TRBV14 combines with J gene TRBJ2-5; TRBD2 might be the D (5 bases). Deletions cut 0 bases from V and 11 bases from J, with 19 bases between. CDR1 and CDR2 (germline): SGHDN, FVKESK. This CDR3 comprises 15 residues.

Points on this clonotype: A much larger clone differs by one base, so this may be a read error. The V gene is TRBV20-1, the J gene TRBJ2-7, with D uncertain. Germline V gives CDR1 DFQATT, CDR2 SNEGSKA (reference sequence). The CDR3 totals 12 residues. This chain's CDR3 is CSARFNQEIQDF. The CDR3 region has the DNA TGCAGTGCCCGGTTCAACCAAGAGATCCAGGACTTC.

Only a few counts were recorded for this clonotype. A read error is possible here, since a much larger clone lies one base away. V usage is TRBV7-2 and J usage is TRBJ2-3, with D possibly TRBD2 on 6 matching bases. The CDR3 is made up of 17 amino acids. The germline CDR1 and CDR2 sequences are SGHTA and FQGNSA. Trimming cost V 2 bases and J 1 base, with 16 bases left between them. The CDR3 loop reads CASSLSWTGGGTDTQYF. The CDR3 nucleotides are TGTGCCAGCAGCTTAAGCTGGACTGGCGGGGGCACAGATACGCAGTATTTT.

There are many counts of this clonotype. The V call is TRBV20-1, the J call TRBJ2-7; 7 nucleotides align to TRBD2. The junction had 6 bases not matched to a gene; V was cut back by 7 bases and J by 0 bases. Germline loops: CDR1 DFQATT, CDR2 SNEGSKA (reference sequence). The CDR3 covers 13 residues. The CDR3 DNA sequence: TGCAGTGTCTATGGGGGGGACTCCTACGAGCAGTACTTC. It codes for CSVYGGDSYEQYF.

The table lists this clonotype with a few counts. The V call is TRBV6-1, the J call TRBJ1-2; 7 bases agree with TRBD1. The germline gives CDR1 MNHNS, CDR2 SASEGT. There are 13 residues in the CDR3. Trimming at V came to 6 bases and at J to 9 bases, leaving 10 bases not matched to a gene. The CDR3 spells CASSNTGEYSYTF. Written as DNA, the CDR3 is TGTGCCAGCAGCAACACAGGGGAGTACAGCTACACCTTC.

This clonotype has only a few counts. The genes are TRBV7-9 and TRBJ2-1; maybe TRBD1 (6 bases). Germline V gene sequence: CDR1 SEHNR, CDR2 FQNEAQ (reference sequence). The germline V and J ends were trimmed by 1 base and 13 bases, with 20 bases remaining between them. CDR3 length: 15 amino acids. CDR3 nucleotide sequence: TGTGCCAGCAGCTTAGGATCGGCAGGGGTAGAGACCCAGTTCTTC. Amino acid sequence: CASSLGSAGVETQFF.

This clonotype has just a few counts. The rearrangement joins TRBV30 to TRBJ1-4, with unresolved D. This CDR3 has 13 residues. The germline V gene encodes CDR1 GTSNPN and CDR2 SVGIG (reference sequence). Trimming shortened V by 0 bases and J by 8 bases, and 10 bases separated the two germline ends. DNA of the CDR3: TGTGCCTGGAGTGTATCCGGCAAAGAAAAACTGTTTTTT. As protein: CAWSVSGKEKLFF. Drawing the rest from reference TRBV30 and TRBJ1-4, the complete variable domain is SQTIHQWPATLVQPVGSPLSLECTVEGTSNPNLYWYRQAAGRGLQLLFYSVGIGQISSEVPQNLSASRPQDRQFILSSKKLLLSDSGFYLCAWSVSGKEKLFFGSGTQLSVL.

In the case of this clonotype: This sequence may be a read error, since a much larger clone differs from it by one base. The chain employs TRBV4-3 and TRBJ2-5; possibly TRBD1 for D (5 bases). The CDR3 has 16 amino acids. Germline V CDR1 and CDR2: LGHNA, YSLEER. The V end was cut by 1 base, the J end by 5 bases, with 17 bases between. The CDR3 region is CASSQGRGVDRETQYF. The CDR3, as DNA: TGCGCCAGCAGCCAAGGAAGGGGTGTAGATCGGGAGACCCAGTACTTC.

This clonotype was counted ten times or more. The chain couples TRBV12-3 or TRBV12-4 to TRBJ2-1; a weak D match, TRBD1 (6 bases). This CDR3 is 15 amino acids long. V was cut by 3 bases and J by 6 bases, with 15 bases left in between. CDR3 in DNA: TGTGCCAGCAGTTTGTCTAAGGACAGCCCCAATGAGCAGTTCTTC. Protein sequence: CASSLSKDSPNEQFF.

This clonotype was seen at least ten times. J is TRBJ1-6 and V is TRBV12-3 or TRBV12-4; D unclear. The CDR3 length is 14 residues. The V end lost 6 bases, the J end lost 7 bases, and 13 bases lay between the germline ends. In DNA, the CDR3 is TGTGCCAGCAGCGCCCGGACGGGCAATTCACCCCTCCACTTT. It encodes CASSARTGNSPLHF.

This clonotype turned up a few times. V gene TRBV9 combines with J gene TRBJ1-5, with D possibly matching TRBD1 (5 bases). This CDR3 is 15 amino acids long. Germline loops: CDR1 SGDLS, CDR2 YYNGEE. Trimming removed 0 bases from V and 3 bases from J, with 10 bases in between. DNA for the CDR3: TGTGCCAGCAGCGTAGATGCAGGGTACAATCAGCCCCAGCATTTT. This codes for CASSVDAGYNQPQHF.

The chain couples TRBV12-3 or TRBV12-4 to TRBJ2-3, with D hard to call. V dropped 4 bases and J dropped 4 bases, with 12 bases sitting between them. The CDR3 sequence is 14 residues long. The CDR3 DNA is TGTGCCAGCAGTTCTAGAGTGCTAGCAGATACGCAGTATTTT. The encoded protein is CASSSRVLADTQYF.

This clonotype was observed a single time. This chain uses TRBV4-2 with TRBJ1-2; no reliable D call. The CDR3 is 16 residues long. Germline CDR1 LGHNA, CDR2 YNFKEQ. V gave up 0 bases and J gave up 4 bases, with 15 bases separating them. Written as DNA, the CDR3 is TGTGCCAGCAGCCAAGAAGAATGGCAGGAAGGCTATGGCTACACCTTC. Translating gives CASSQEEWQEGYGYTF.

Comment on this clonotype: Just one base apart from a much larger clone, this may be a read error. The chain carries TRBV5-1 and TRBJ2-3, with D tentatively TRBD2 (7 bases). In germline, CDR1 is SGHRS, CDR2 YFSETQ. There are 16 residues in the CDR3. V was pared by 7 bases and J by 2 bases, with 20 bases between. CDR3 protein: CASSQGGSGVTDTQYF. The DNA of the CDR3 is TGCGCCAGCTCACAAGGGGGGAGCGGGGTCACAGATACGCAGTATTTT.

This clonotype was observed many times. The CDR3 region is CASSPYYDSPLHF. As DNA, the CDR3 is TGTGCCAGCTCACCATATTACGATTCACCCCTCCACTTT. The V gene is TRBV18, the J gene TRBJ1-6; D call uncertain. Germline assignment: CDR1 KGHSH and CDR2 LQKENI. The CDR3 has 13 residues. The V end was cut by 2 bases, the J end by 8 bases, with 7 bases between.

The V gene is TRBV7-9, the J gene TRBJ2-1; possible D gene TRBD2, 5 bases. Germline CDR1 and CDR2: SEHNR and FQNEAQ (reference sequence). With 1 base removed from V and 5 bases from J, the gap between germline ends came to 12 bases. The CDR3 runs 15 residues. The CDR3 region is CASSLGGFRDNEQFF. CDR3 sequence (DNA): TGTGCCAGCAGCTTAGGAGGGTTCCGGGACAATGAGCAGTTCTTC.

A note on this clonotype: This clone may be a read error of a much larger clone one base away. The V call is TRBV5-6, the J call TRBJ1-2; 7 positions match TRBD1. J was trimmed by 8 bases and V by 4 bases; bases with no gene match: 8. This CDR3 is built from 13 residues. Germline V gene lookup returns CDR1 SGHDT and CDR2 YYEEEE. The CDR3 loop is CASSQDRIPGYTF. In DNA, the CDR3 is TGTGCCAGCAGCCAGGACAGGATCCCCGGCTACACCTTC.

The V gene is TRBV5-6, the J gene TRBJ1-1; D ambiguous. The V end lost 4 bases, the J end lost 3 bases, and 16 bases lay between the germline ends. The V gene's germline CDR1 is SGHDT and CDR2 YYEEEE. The CDR3 has 15 residues. The chain's CDR3 is CASSSISEPYTEAFF. The CDR3, as DNA: TGTGCCAGCAGCAGCATCTCCGAGCCCTACACTGAAGCTTTCTTT.

The table lists this clonotype with many counts. This rearrangement joins TRBV3-1 to TRBJ1-2, with D possibly being TRBD1 (6 bases). Germline V gene sequence: CDR1 LGHDT, CDR2 YNNKEL (reference sequence). V was shortened by 4 bases and J by 6 bases, with 12 bases between the two germline ends. This CDR3 region has 13 residues. Here the CDR3 DNA reads TGTGCCAGCAGCCTCCGTGCAGGGGATGGCTACACCTTC. It specifies CASSLRAGDGYTF.

This clonotype was detected a few times. Here the CDR3 DNA reads TGTGCCAGCAGCCAACACGGCGACAGGGACTATGGCTACACCTTC. Residues: CASSQHGDRDYGYTF. V is TRBV7-9 and J is TRBJ1-2; TRBD1 agrees at 7 bases. Looked up from germline, CDR1 is SEHNR and CDR2 is FQNEAQ (reference sequence). There are 15 residues in the CDR3. After removal of 5 bases from V and 3 bases from J, the junction contained 9 bases not matched to a gene.

A note on this clonotype: At one end the junction does not follow the germline gene, possibly because of a read error. V usage is TRBV3-1 and J usage is TRBJ2-7; perhaps TRBD1 as D (6 bases). The CDR3 spans 16 residues. Looked up from germline, CDR1 is LGHDT and CDR2 is YNNKEL (reference sequence). This CDR3 is CTSSQVSARGRNEQYF. The DNA of the CDR3 is TGTACCAGCAGCCAAGTATCCGCCAGGGGTCGCAACGAGCAGTACTTC.

The gene calls are TRBV7-2 and TRBJ1-4, with 9 bases fitting TRBD1. The CDR3 runs 15 residues. V was pared by 4 bases and J by 6 bases, with 6 bases of the junction left unmatched. CDR1 is SGHTA, CDR2 FQGNSA, per germline. CDR3 sequence reads: CASSSIRTGDEKLFF. The CDR3, as DNA: TGTGCCAGCAGCTCGATACGGACAGGGGATGAAAAACTGTTTTTT.

This clonotype has at least ten counts. This sequence joins TRBV7-9 and TRBJ2-3, with 8 bases identical to TRBD2. Per the germline V gene, CDR1 is SEHNR and CDR2 is FQNEAQ (reference sequence). The CDR3 extends over 16 amino acids. With V trimmed by 5 bases and J by 3 bases, 10 bases remained unmatched. The CDR3 spells CASSTRAGASTDTQYF. The CDR3, as DNA: TGTGCCAGCAGCACTCGAGCGGGGGCCTCTACAGATACGCAGTATTTT.

The sample holds many counts of this clonotype. V gene TRBV15 combines with J gene TRBJ2-1, with 8 nucleotides matching TRBD1. Germline CDR1 and CDR2: LNHNV and YYDKDF (reference sequence). The CDR3 runs to 15 residues. The V gene end was trimmed by 4 bases and the J gene end by 7 bases; junction bases not matched to a gene: 9. CDR3: CATSIGQGHSNEQFF. The CDR3 nucleotides are TGTGCCACCAGCATAGGACAGGGACATAGTAATGAGCAGTTCTTC.

As concerns this clonotype: Mismatch with germline at one junction end may stem from a read error. The V and J genes are TRBV11-2 and TRBJ1-6; 7 positions agree with TRBD1. This CDR3 is built from 16 residues. The germline gives CDR1 SGHAT, CDR2 FQNNGV. The CDR3: CASSLDTGTANSSLHF. The CDR3 nucleotides read TGTGCCAGCAGCTTAGATACGGGGACAGCCAATTCATCCCTCCACTTT.

This clonotype was recorded at least ten times. The gene calls are TRBV20-1 and TRBJ2-3; the D is unclear. This CDR3 is 15 amino acids long. The V end was cut by 0 bases, the J end by 3 bases, with 13 bases between. Germline values: CDR1 DFQATT, CDR2 SNEGSKA (reference sequence). In DNA, the CDR3 is TGCAGTGCTAGAGATGGCGAGGTTGGAACAGATACGCAGTATTTT. Its translation is CSARDGEVGTDTQYF.

Regarding this clonotype: A read error is possible here, since a much larger clone lies one base away. This chain uses TRBV20-1 with TRBJ2-1; tentatively, D is TRBD2 (5 bases). The CDR3 is made up of 13 amino acids. The germline CDR1 and CDR2 sequences are DFQATT and SNEGSKA (reference sequence). CDR3: CSAKASWRNGQFF. The CDR3 region has the DNA TGCAGTGCTAAAGCTAGCTGGCGGAATGGGCAGTTCTTC.

Many counts were recorded for this clonotype. The genes are TRBV27 and TRBJ2-6; 9 bases match TRBD1. Unmatched junction bases numbered 8, after V lost 5 bases and J lost 0 bases. Germline loops: CDR1 MNHEY, CDR2 SMNVEV (reference sequence). The CDR3 has 18 amino acids. For the CDR3, the DNA is TGTGCCAGCAGTCTAAGGACAGGGGTCCACTCTGGGGCCAACGTCCTGACTTTC. Translated: CASSLRTGVHSGANVLTF.